Below are 8 T cell receptor beta chains sequenced from a single sample in a study of T cell repertoires in aging, cancer and after chemotherapy. Amplification of TCR beta used genomic DNA extracted from peripheral blood. TRB rearrangements spanning V, D and J were amplified using mixed TRB-A/B primers. TCRdb called the multiplex PCR reads again in MiXCR, with one record for every CDR3 protein. The sample records more than 6,500 distinct CDR3 sequences, roughly 29% being singletons. The sequenced sample consisted of blood. These receptors were obtained from a human donor with a blood cancer. The donor label of this sample is uncertain.

This clonotype was recorded a few times. The chain is built from TRBV5-5 and TRBJ1-1; D not resolved. The V gene's germline CDR1 is SGHKS and CDR2 YYEKEE (reference sequence). V dropped 3 bases and J dropped 4 bases, with 10 bases sitting between them. This CDR3 has 13 amino acids. This chain's CDR3 is CASSSWLGTEAFF. The CDR3 DNA sequence: TGTGCCAGCAGCTCTTGGCTGGGCACTGAAGCTTTCTTT.

This clonotype was observed a few times. V is TRBV12-3 or TRBV12-4 and J is TRBJ1-3, with D possibly TRBD1 on 6 matching bases. This CDR3 has 17 amino acids. Trimming cost V 2 bases and J 0 bases, with 14 bases left between them. The CDR3 here is CASSLRGGGSSGNTIYF. The CDR3 DNA reads as TGTGCCAGCAGTTTAAGGGGAGGGGGGAGCTCTGGAAACACCATATATTTT.

This clonotype appeared a single time. This chain joins TRBV7-2 and TRBJ2-7; D is possibly TRBD2 (6 bases). Trimming took 2 bases from V and 2 from J, leaving 13 bases between them. Per the germline V gene, CDR1 is SGHTA and CDR2 is FQGNSA. This CDR3 comprises 15 residues. CDR3 coding DNA: TGTGCCAGCAGCTTATTGCGGGACGGAGCCTACGAGCAGTACTTC. Its protein product is CASSLLRDGAYEQYF.

V and J are TRBV20-1 and TRBJ2-2, with 7 bases fitting TRBD2. Germline values: CDR1 DFQATT, CDR2 SNEGSKA (reference sequence). The CDR3 loop spans 16 amino acids. The ends lost 3 bases at V and 0 bases at J; junction bases unmatched: 7. The CDR3 coding sequence is TGCAGTGCTAGGAACTGGGGGGGATCGAACACCGGGGAGCTGTTTTTT. This codes for CSARNWGGSNTGELFF.

By share of the sample, this clonotype is medium-sized (0.01 to 0.1%). V and J are TRBV18 and TRBJ1-1, with no clear D. This CDR3 comprises 13 residues. V lost 6 bases and J 0 bases, leaving 8 bases between the germline ends. Per the germline V gene, CDR1 is KGHSH and CDR2 is LQKENI. This CDR3 reads CASSEVMNTEAFF. CDR3 nucleotide sequence: TGTGCCAGCTCGGAGGTAATGAACACTGAAGCTTTCTTT.

This clonotype was counted between two and nine times. This chain joins TRBV6-2 or TRBV6-3 and TRBJ2-7; tentative D call: TRBD1 (6 bases). V was shortened by 8 bases and J by 0 bases, with 20 bases between the two germline ends. The CDR3 extends over 16 amino acids. In germline, CDR1 is MNHEY, CDR2 SVGEGT. The CDR3: CASVETTGTGSYEQYF. The CDR3 nucleotides read TGTGCCAGCGTCGAAACTACAGGGACCGGCTCCTACGAGCAGTACTTC.

By sample share, this clonotype is medium-sized. The V gene is TRBV29-1, the J gene TRBJ2-2; D possibly uses TRBD1 or TRBD2 (5 bases each). The ends were cut back, 7 bases at V and 8 bases at J, with 20 bases in the middle. The V gene's germline CDR1 is SQVTM and CDR2 ANQGSEA. The CDR3 is 14 residues long. The CDR3 loop reads CSAGLLGVTGELFF. The CDR3 DNA reads TGCAGCGCGGGGTTGTTGGGGGTAACGGGGGAGCTGTTTTTT.

CDR3 sequence (DNA): TGTGCCAGCAGTTCGGGGAATCTAGCCAAAAACATTCAGTACTTC. It yields the protein CASSSGNLAKNIQYF. V is TRBV6-1 and J is TRBJ2-4, with D possibly matching TRBD2 (5 bases). Germline V gene lookup returns CDR1 MNHNS and CDR2 SASEGT. The CDR3 has 15 amino acids. The V end lost 5 bases, the J end lost 0 bases, and 11 bases lay between the germline ends.